This T cell receptor beta chain was retrieved from a study of T cells in Graves' hyperthyroidism and ophthalmopathy (dated 2019 in TCRdb). As for the study more broadly: Peripheral blood samples were taken at initial diagnosis, before any treatment was given. The 100 discovery patients were divided at random into training and test sets in a 7:3 ratio. To identify distinguishing TCR V-J signatures, a discovery cohort of 90 to 100 patients was used, comprising 43 with Graves' ophthalmopathy and under 60 with stable Graves' hyperthyroidism. Prospective prediction of ophthalmopathy was tested in an independent validation cohort of approximately 18 hyperthyroidism patients and 17 patients who later progressed to ophthalmopathy. In addition, the study compared T-cell repertoires in thyroid tissue and in blood from about six Graves' hyperthyroidism patients. The paper describes TCR Vbeta CDR3 sequencing of some 130 peripheral blood samples, made up of 43 ophthalmopathy patients, 70 to 75 hyperthyroidism patients and about 17 progressor patients. After sampling, hyperthyroidism patients received methimazole starting at 30 mg daily, and ophthalmopathy patients received high-dose intravenous methylprednisolone. The study at large found these results: Ophthalmopathy was separated from stable hyperthyroidism by a 13 V-J signature model, with 87.88% sensitivity and roughly 81% specificity obtained in cross-validation and 80%/75% obtained in testing. Sample size was not statistically predetermined, and investigators were not blinded to group allocation. Most expanded thyroid clonotypes (frequency above 0.001) were also found in blood, which suggests that blood repertoires may mirror thyroid immune responses. In validation, progression to ophthalmopathy was predicted by the model with about 70% sensitivity and under 85% specificity, a median of around 6.5 months before onset.

The junction shows trimming of 7 bases on V and 0 bases on J, plus 12 bases between the germline ends. As encoded in the germline V gene, CDR1 is SGDLS while CDR2 is YYNGEE. Spanning cysteine to phenylalanine, the CDR3 consists of 14 amino acids. Only the CDR3 DNA is retained, 42 bases long and in frame from the first base. Stable Graves' hyperthyroidism was defined as no progression to ophthalmopathy during 18 months of follow-up. Hyperthyroidism patients were newly diagnosed, with disease duration under 2 months, and aged 18 to 65 years. The study excluded patients with uncontrolled infections, other autoimmune diseases, pregnancy or lactation. Diagnoses relied on clinical symptoms, serum thyroxine and TRAb, thyroid ultrasound and orbital computed tomography. PBMCs were separated from 10 ml of fresh peripheral blood using Ficoll-Paque density gradient centrifugation. Total RNA was extracted using Trizol reagent, and RNA quality was assessed on an Agilent 2100 Bioanalyzer.

In regard to this clonotype: The antigen it binds to is not known. No much larger clone exists at a distance of one base, and base qualities are not known.

Amplification of TCR beta CDR3 regions was carried out from RNA transcripts. The first round of RT-PCR for the TCR CDR3 was performed with the HTBI primer set and the Qiagen OneStep RT-PCR kit. Libraries were constructed in a second round of multiplex PCR, after which size selection and purification were performed. Libraries were sequenced paired-end with 100 bp reads on an Illumina HiSeq2000. The source study handled its data this way. Raw data were processed with SOAPnuke, discarding reads with adapters, uncalled bases, mean Phred below 15, or no exact constant-primer or identifier match. COPE v1.2.5 was used to merge high-quality paired reads, and clonotypes were defined as unique nucleotide sequences. MiTCR v1.1 was used to align the clonotypes against IMGT TRBV, TRBD and TRBJ reference segments. The analysis included only V-J combinations with a frequency above 0.0001, which together covered 99% to 99.2% of the repertoires. A TCS score was defined as the ratio of F50 (clonal expansion) to E x V (chaos), with BLOSUM62-based TCRdist applied between CDR3 peptides within each V-J. Welch's t-statistics and random forest reduced some 510 V-J features to fewer than 15, which were used in a naive Bayes classifier (R e1071). TCRdb took the public reads, trimmed them with fastp at Q25, ran MiXCR for clone calling and kept in-frame beta chains. Here each entry gathers all rows of one CDR3 protein and keeps the most common genes and DNA. In this record, the V and J calls reflect TCRdb's handling and not the investigators' own analysis. The sample table lists 540,000 or so distinct CDR3 sequences, approximately 15% of them with a count of one. The top ten constitute less than 9.5% of the sample.

The sequencing sample was made of blood. This sequence was found in a woman in her twenties or thirties with Graves' hyperthyroidism. The chain couples TRBV9 to TRBJ2-3, with no confidently assigned D gene. The DNA sequence follows: TGTGCCAGCGGACGGAGACCCAGCACAGATACGCAGTATTTT. It codes for CASGRRPSTDTQYF.